Presented here are 9 T cell receptor beta chains from one specimen sequenced in a study of human T cells and chemical hapten exposure. TCRdb redid the calling of the RACE reads with MiXCR, one entry per CDR3 protein. The sample includes 80,000 to 95,000 distinct CDR3 sequences, 11% of them seen just once. Time point described: patch test 2, 6 weeks after DPC sensitization. The sample's treatment: therapeutic diphenylcyclopropenone sensitization with weekly scalp DPC. Specimen: whole blood, collected in connection with sensitization to the hapten diphenylcyclopropenone (DPC). The receptors originated from a man between 35 and 55 years old with alopecia areata. Some clones in this sample may be carry-over from other donors' samples.

The CDR3 loop reads CASSQDGQLAAFF. In DNA, the CDR3 is TGTGCCAGCAGCCAAGACGGGCAGTTGGCAGCTTTCTTT. The V call is TRBV3-1, the J call TRBJ1-1; D unclear. Germline V gene sequence: CDR1 LGHDT, CDR2 YNNKEL (reference sequence). CDR3 length equals 13 residues. Between the trimmed V and J ends, which lost 0 bases and 10 bases, there was a span of 12 bases.

This clonotype was counted between two and nine times. The rearrangement links TRBV11-2 to TRBJ2-1, with no clear D. The CDR3 spans 14 residues. Trimming took off 5 bases at V and 6 bases at J, with 14 bases between the two ends. Per the germline V gene, CDR1 is SGHAT and CDR2 is FQNNGV. The CDR3 protein is CASSPVSGLNEQFF. The CDR3 DNA sequence: TGTGCCAGCAGCCCAGTCTCAGGTCTCAATGAGCAGTTCTTC.

The rearrangement uses TRBV21-1 and TRBJ2-1; the D segment call TRBD2 is taken from the table without a DNA check. TRBV21-1 is a documented pseudogene. The CDR3 is 15 residues long. CDR3 nucleotide sequence: TGTGCCAGCAGCAAAAGGACTAGCGGGCGGTCTAAGCAGTTCTTC. This codes for CASSKRTSGRSKQFF.

This clonotype showed up just a few times. The chain has TRBV20-1 and TRBJ2-5; TRBD1 matches 11 bases. Losses at the gene ends were 5 bases for V and 5 bases for J; bases not matched to a gene: 7. This CDR3 contains 14 residues. Germline lookup yields CDR1 DFQATT and CDR2 SNEGSKA (reference sequence). This CDR3 is CSARTGGVSETQYF. For the CDR3, the DNA is TGCAGTGCTCGGACAGGGGGCGTAAGCGAGACCCAGTACTTC.

J is TRBJ2-5 and V is TRBV29-1; 7 bases are shared with TRBD2. Germline CDR1 and CDR2: SQVTM and ANQGSEA. After removal of 6 bases from V and 5 bases from J, the junction contained 15 bases not matched to a gene. This CDR3 is 15 amino acids long. Here the CDR3 DNA reads TGCAGCGTGAAGGAGGATGGGAGGGAGTTGGAGACCCAGTACTTC. Amino acid sequence: CSVKEDGRELETQYF.

The rearrangement links TRBV6-5 to TRBJ2-7; possibly TRBD2 for D (6 bases). The CDR3 sequence is 13 residues long. Germline V gene data show CDR1 as MNHEY and CDR2 as SVGAGI. Trimming removed 11 bases from V and 4 bases from J, with 18 bases in between. CDR3 nucleotides: TGTGCCGGCGCCAGGACTACCTCTTACGAGCAGTACGTC. Translation gives CAGARTTSYEQYV.

The V call is TRBV6-5, the J call TRBJ2-3; 7 bases line up with TRBD1. CDR3 length equals 14 residues. Trimming removed 4 bases from V and 2 bases from J; junction bases left unmatched: 3. Germline V CDR1 and CDR2: MNHEY, SVGAGI. The CDR3 sequence: CASSWDSITDTQYF. CDR3 nucleotides: TGTGCCAGCAGTTGGGACAGCATCACAGATACGCAGTATTTT.

The J gene is TRBJ1-3, the V gene TRBV29-1; D uncertain. Germline V gene sequence: CDR1 SQVTM, CDR2 ANQGSEA. The V and J ends lost 2 bases and 4 bases respectively, with 9 bases between them. The CDR3 has 13 residues. The CDR3 DNA sequence: TGCAGCGTTGAATCGGAACAGGGAAACACCATATATTTT. Protein sequence: CSVESEQGNTIYF.

The chain employs TRBV4-3 and TRBJ1-1; TRBD1 matches at 7 bases. With V trimmed by 3 bases and J by 5 bases, 3 bases remained unmatched. CDR1 and CDR2 from the germline V gene are LGHNA and YSLEER. The CDR3 covers 13 residues. The CDR3 nucleotides read TGCGCCAGCAGCCAGAGGGGGCGGACTGAAGCTTTCTTT. Translation: CASSQRGRTEAFF.